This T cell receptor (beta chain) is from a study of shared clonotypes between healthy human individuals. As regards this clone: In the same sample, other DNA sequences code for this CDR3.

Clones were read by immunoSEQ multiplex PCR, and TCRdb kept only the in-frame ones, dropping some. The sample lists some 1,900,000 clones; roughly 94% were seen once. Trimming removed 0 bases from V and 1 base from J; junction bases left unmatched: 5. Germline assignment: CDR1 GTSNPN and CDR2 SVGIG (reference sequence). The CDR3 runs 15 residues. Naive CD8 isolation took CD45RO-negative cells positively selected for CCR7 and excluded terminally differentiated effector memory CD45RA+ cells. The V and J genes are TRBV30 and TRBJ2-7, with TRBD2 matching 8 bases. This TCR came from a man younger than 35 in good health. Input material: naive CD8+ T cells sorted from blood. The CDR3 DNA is TGTGCCTGGAGTGTACGGGAGGGCCGGTCCTACGAGCAGTACTTC. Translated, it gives CAWSVREGRSYEQYF.